This paragraph covers one TCR beta chain sequence. Profiling relied on immunoSEQ multiplex PCR, and the TCRdb table lists in-frame clones only, not all of them. The sample shows around 80,000 clones, about 88% of them seen only once. This sample is drawn from a study of technical replicates of blood from several donors. V gave up 7 bases and J gave up 1 base; unmatched junction bases: 2. This CDR3 comprises 14 residues. CDR1 and CDR2 from the germline V gene are SNHLY and FYNNEI. This chain links TRBV2 with TRBJ1-4, with 8 bases matching TRBD1. This sequence was found in a human donor in good health. Input material: T cells isolated from PBMCs. CDR3 in amino acids: CASTGQGTNEKLFF. CDR3 coding DNA: TGTGCCAGCACAGGACAGGGAACTAATGAAAAACTGTTTTTT.